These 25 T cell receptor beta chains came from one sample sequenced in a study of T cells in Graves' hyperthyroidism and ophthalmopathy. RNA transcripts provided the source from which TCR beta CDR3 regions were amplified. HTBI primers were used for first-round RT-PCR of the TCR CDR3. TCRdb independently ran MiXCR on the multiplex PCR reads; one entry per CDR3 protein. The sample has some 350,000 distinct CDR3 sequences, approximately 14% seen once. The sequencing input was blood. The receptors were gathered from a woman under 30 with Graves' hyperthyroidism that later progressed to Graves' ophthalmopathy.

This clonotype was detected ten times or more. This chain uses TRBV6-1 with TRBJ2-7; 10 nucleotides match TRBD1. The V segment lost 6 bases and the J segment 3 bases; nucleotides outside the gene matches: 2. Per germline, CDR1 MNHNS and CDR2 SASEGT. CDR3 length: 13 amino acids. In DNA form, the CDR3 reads TGTGCCAGCAGCCGGGACAGGGGCTACGAGCAGTACTTC. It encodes CASSRDRGYEQYF.

Here the CDR3 DNA reads TGTGCCTACCAGCGGGAGGGCCTTAGGTCCTACAATGAGCAGTTCTTC. Protein product: CAYQREGLRSYNEQFF. The chain links TRBV5-4 to TRBJ2-1; TRBD2 agrees at 10 bases. The CDR3 runs to 16 residues. V dropped 10 bases and J dropped 1; count of bases not matched to a gene: 11. Germline CDR1 and CDR2: SGHNT and YYREEE (reference sequence).

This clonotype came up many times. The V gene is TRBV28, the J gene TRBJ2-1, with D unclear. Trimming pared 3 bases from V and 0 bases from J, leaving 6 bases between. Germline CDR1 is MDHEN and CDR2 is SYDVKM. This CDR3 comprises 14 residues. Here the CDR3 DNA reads TGTGCCAGCAGTTTTGTGGCCTCCTACAATGAGCAGTTCTTC. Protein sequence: CASSFVASYNEQFF.

DNA of the CDR3: TGCAGTGTTTGGCTAGCGGGAGCCAAAAACATTCAGTACTTC. Protein product: CSVWLAGAKNIQYF. The rearrangement links TRBV20-1 to TRBJ2-4, with 8 bases that match TRBD2. This CDR3 is 14 amino acids long. V lost 7 bases to trimming and J lost 0 bases; unmatched junction nucleotides: 5. Germline V gene data show CDR1 as DFQATT and CDR2 as SNEGSKA (reference sequence).

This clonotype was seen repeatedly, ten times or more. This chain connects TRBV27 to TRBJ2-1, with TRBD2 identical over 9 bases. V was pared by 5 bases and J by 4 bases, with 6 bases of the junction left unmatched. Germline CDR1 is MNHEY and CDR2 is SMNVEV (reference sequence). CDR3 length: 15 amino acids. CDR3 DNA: TGTGCCAGCAGTGGGGTAACTAGCGGGTACAATGAGCAGTTCTTC. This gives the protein CASSGVTSGYNEQFF.

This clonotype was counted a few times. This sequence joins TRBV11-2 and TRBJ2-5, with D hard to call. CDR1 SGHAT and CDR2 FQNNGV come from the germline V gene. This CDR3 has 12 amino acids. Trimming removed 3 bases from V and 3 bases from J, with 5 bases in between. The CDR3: CASSLPEETQYF. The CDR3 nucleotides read TGTGCCAGCAGCTTGCCCGAAGAGACCCAGTACTTC.

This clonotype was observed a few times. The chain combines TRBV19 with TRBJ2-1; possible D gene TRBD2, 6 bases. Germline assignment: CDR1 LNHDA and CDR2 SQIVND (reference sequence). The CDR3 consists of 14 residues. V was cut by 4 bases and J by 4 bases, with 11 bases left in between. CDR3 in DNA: TGTGCCAGTAGTAGGGTAGCGGTATACAATGAGCAGTTCTTC. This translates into CASSRVAVYNEQFF.

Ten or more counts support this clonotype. CDR3: CASSLLWGDNEQFF. The DNA of the CDR3 is TGTGCCAGCAGTTTATTATGGGGGGACAATGAGCAGTTCTTC. The V gene is TRBV28, the J gene TRBJ2-1; D possibly corresponds to TRBD2 (6 bases). Germline V lookup: CDR1 MDHEN, CDR2 SYDVKM. The CDR3 consists of 14 residues. The V end lost 1 base, the J end lost 5 bases, and 9 bases lay between the germline ends. The full variable domain, with the rest looked up from reference TRBV28 and TRBJ2-1, is DVKVTQSSRYLVKRTGEKVFLECVQDMDHENMFWYRQDPGLGLRLIYFSYDVKMKEKGDIPEGYSVSREKKERFSLILESASTNQTSMYLCASSLLWGDNEQFFGPGTRLTVL.

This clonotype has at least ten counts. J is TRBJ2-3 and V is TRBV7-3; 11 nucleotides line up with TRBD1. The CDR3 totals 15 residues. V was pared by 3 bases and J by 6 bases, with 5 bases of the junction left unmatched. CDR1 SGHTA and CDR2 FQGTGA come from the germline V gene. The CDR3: CASSFLGQGADTQYF. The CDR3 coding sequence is TGTGCCAGCAGCTTCCTTGGACAGGGGGCTGATACGCAGTATTTT.

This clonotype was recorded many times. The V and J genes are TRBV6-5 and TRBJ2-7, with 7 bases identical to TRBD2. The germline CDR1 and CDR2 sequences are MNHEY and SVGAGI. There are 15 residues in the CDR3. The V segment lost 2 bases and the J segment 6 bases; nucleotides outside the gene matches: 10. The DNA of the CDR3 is TGTGCCAGCAGTTACGACGGCGGGAGAAGGGTCGAGCAGTACTTC. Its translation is CASSYDGGRRVEQYF.

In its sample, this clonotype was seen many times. CDR3 sequence: CASSLFKPGQGLQETQYF. CDR3 sequence (DNA): TGTGCCAGCAGTTTATTCAAACCGGGACAGGGCCTCCAAGAGACCCAGTACTTC. The chain uses TRBV28 and TRBJ2-5, with 9 bases fitting TRBD1. This CDR3 has 18 residues. J lost 1 base, V lost 1 base, and 10 bases had no gene match. Looked up from germline, CDR1 is MDHEN and CDR2 is SYDVKM. The whole variable domain, remainder taken from reference TRBV28 and TRBJ2-5, is DVKVTQSSRYLVKRTGEKVFLECVQDMDHENMFWYRQDPGLGLRLIYFSYDVKMKEKGDIPEGYSVSREKKERFSLILESASTNQTSMYLCASSLFKPGQGLQETQYFGPGTRLLVL.

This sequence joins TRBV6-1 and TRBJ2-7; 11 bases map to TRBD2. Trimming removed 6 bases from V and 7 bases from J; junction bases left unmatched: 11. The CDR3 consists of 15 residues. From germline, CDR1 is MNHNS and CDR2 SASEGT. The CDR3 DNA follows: TGTGCCAGCAGAATAGCGGGAGGGACCTCTCGGGAGCAGTACTTC. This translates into CASRIAGGTSREQYF.

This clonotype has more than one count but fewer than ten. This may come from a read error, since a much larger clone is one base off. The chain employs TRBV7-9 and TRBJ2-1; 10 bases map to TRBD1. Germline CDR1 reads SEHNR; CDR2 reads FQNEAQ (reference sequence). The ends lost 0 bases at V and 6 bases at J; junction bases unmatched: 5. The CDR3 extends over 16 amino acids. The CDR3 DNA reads TGTGCCAGCAGCTTAGCAGGGACAGGGGACACCAATGAGCAGTTCTTC. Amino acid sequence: CASSLAGTGDTNEQFF. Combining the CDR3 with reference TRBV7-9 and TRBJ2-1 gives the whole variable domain DTGVSQNPRHKITKRGQNVTFRCDPISEHNRLYWYRQTLGQGPEFLTYFQNEAQLEKSRLLSDRFSAERPKGSFSTLEIQRTEQGDSAMYLCASSLAGTGDTNEQFFGPGTRLTVL.

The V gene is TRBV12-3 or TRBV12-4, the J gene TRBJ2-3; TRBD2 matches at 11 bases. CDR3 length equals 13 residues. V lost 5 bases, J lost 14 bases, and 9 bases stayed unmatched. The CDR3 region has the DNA TGTGCCAGCAGTACCCGACTAGCGGGAAAGGGGTATTTT. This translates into CASSTRLAGKGYF.

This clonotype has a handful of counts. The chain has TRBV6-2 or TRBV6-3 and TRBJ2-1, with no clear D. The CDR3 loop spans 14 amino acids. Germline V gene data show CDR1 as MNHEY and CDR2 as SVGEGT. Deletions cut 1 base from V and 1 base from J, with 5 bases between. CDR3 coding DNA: TGTGCCAGCAGTTACTACAGATCCTACAATGAGCAGTTCTTC. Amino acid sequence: CASSYYRSYNEQFF.

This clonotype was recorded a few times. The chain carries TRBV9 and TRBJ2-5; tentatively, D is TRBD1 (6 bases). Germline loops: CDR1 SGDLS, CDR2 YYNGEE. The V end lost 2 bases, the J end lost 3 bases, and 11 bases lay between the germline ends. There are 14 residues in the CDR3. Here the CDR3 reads CASSVEDSEETQYF. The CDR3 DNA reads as TGTGCCAGCAGCGTCGAGGACAGCGAAGAGACCCAGTACTTC.

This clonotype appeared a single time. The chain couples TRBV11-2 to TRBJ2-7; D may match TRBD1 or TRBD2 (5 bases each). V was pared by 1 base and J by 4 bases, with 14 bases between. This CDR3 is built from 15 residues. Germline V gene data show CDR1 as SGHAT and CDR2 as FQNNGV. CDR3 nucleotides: TGTGCCAGCAGCTTAGGTCTAGCCAGGGAGTACGAGCAGTACTTC. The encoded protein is CASSLGLAREYEQYF.

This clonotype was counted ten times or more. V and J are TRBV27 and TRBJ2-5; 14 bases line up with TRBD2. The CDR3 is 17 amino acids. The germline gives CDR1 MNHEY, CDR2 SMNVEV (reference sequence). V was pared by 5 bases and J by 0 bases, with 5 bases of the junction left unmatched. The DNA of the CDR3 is TGTGCCAGCAGTGGACTAGCGGGGGGAACCTACCAAGAGACCCAGTACTTC. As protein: CASSGLAGGTYQETQYF.

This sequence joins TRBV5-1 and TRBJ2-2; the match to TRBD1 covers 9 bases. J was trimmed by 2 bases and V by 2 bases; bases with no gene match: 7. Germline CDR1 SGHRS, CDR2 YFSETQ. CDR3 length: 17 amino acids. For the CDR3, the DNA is TGCGCCAGCAGCTTCCCTAGGGACAGGGCTAACACCGGGGAGCTGTTTTTT. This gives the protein CASSFPRDRANTGELFF. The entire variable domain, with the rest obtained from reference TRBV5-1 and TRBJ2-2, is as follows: KAGVTQTPRYLIKTRGQQVTLSCSPISGHRSVSWYQQTPGQGLQFLFEYFSETQRNKGNFPGRFSGRQFSNSRSEMNVSTLELGDSALYLCASSFPRDRANTGELFFGEGSRLTVL.

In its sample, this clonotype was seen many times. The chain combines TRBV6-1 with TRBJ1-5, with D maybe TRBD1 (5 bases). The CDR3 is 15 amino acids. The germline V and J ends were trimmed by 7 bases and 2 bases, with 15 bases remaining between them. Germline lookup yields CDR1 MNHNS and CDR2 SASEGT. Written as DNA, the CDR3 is TGTGCCAGCACAAGGGGAACCGGGGGCAATCAGCCCCAGCATTTT. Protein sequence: CASTRGTGGNQPQHF.

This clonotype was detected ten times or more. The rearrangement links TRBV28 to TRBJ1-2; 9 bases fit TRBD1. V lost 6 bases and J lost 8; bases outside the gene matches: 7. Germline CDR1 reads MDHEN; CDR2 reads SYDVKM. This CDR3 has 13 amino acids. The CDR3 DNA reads TGTGCCAGCAGGGACGGACAGGGGAGGGGCTACACCTTC. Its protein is CASRDGQGRGYTF.

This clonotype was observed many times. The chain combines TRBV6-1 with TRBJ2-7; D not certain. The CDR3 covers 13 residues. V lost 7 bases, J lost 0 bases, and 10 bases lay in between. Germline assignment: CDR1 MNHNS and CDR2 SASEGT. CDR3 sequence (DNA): TGTGCCAGCAATCCCCGGGCCTCCTACGAGCAGTACTTC. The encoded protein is CASNPRASYEQYF.

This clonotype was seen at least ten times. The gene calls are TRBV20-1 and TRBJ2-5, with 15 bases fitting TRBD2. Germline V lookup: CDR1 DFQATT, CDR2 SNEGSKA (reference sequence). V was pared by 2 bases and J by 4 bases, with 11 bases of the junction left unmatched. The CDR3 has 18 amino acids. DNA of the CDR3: TGCAGTGCTAGACGTCCGATGGGACTAGCGGGAGGCGGAGAGACCCAGTACTTC. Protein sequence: CSARRPMGLAGGGETQYF.

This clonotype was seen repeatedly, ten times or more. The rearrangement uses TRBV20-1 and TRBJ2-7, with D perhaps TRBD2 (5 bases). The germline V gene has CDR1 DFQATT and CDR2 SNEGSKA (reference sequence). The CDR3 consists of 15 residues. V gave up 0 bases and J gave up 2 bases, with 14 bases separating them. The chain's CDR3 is CSARDLSGRTYEQYF. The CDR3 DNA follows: TGCAGTGCTAGAGATCTCAGCGGTCGAACCTACGAGCAGTACTTC.

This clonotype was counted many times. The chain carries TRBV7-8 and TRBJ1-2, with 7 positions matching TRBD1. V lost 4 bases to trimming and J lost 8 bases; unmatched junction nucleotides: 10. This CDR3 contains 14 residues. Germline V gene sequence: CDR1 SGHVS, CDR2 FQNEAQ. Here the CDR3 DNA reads TGTGCCAGCAGCTCAGAGGTGACAGGGCTAGGCTACACCTTC. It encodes CASSSEVTGLGYTF.